This entry concerns a single T cell receptor (beta chain). Its antigen is unknown. Nothing much larger sits one base from this clone, and base qualities are not available. The cohort was made up of 666 healthy bone marrow donors. At the time of sampling, all cohort members were nominally healthy, though unrecorded immune exposures were likely present. The donor was CMV seronegative and was included in the group of several hundred seronegative cohort members. A peripheral blood sample was provided by each donor, and peripheral blood mononuclear cells were used for TCR beta sequencing. The Qiagen DNeasy Blood Extraction Kit was used to extract genomic DNA from the blood cell samples. The library was produced with the immunoSEQ multiplex PCR assay. A mixture of 60 forward primers for TCR Vbeta segments and 13 reverse primers for TCR Jbeta segments was used in the multiplex PCR. Amplification of the CDR3 region of rearranged TCR beta genes was performed with a multiplex PCR assay on genomic DNA. Amplified TCR beta libraries were sequenced as 87-base-pair reads on the Illumina HiSeq System. The authors' analysis ran thus. Across the 670 or so repertoires, a later analysis counted 78 million or so unique TCR beta chains, approximately 12 million of which were shared by at least two donors. Raw reads were error-corrected and collapsed into unique sequences with a nearest-neighbor algorithm that merged closely related sequences to remove PCR and sequencing errors. To assign V, D and J gene segments, CDR3 sequences were aligned to IMGT reference sequences. For a sequence to be retained, a match of at least six nucleotides to both a V gene segment and a J gene segment was required. Rearrangements were called productive when the CDR3 lacked stop codons and stayed in frame with V and J; all others were non-productive. CDR3 was defined by IMGT convention, running from the second conserved V-encoded cysteine to the conserved J-encoded phenylalanine. Sequences without an unambiguous match to a single V gene segment were excluded from the earlier analysis of almost 600 of the donors. An earlier analysis of a few hundred of the donors called V segments functional above 56.7% productive rearrangements and segregating when the between-donor standard deviation exceeded 5%. A statistical classification framework was built for diagnosing cytomegalovirus status from the catalog of TCR beta chain sequences. V and J gene assignment, in a later analysis, came from comparing TCR nucleotide sequences with IMGT/GENE-DB human TR gene sequences. In a later analysis, CDR3 sequences and most-parsimonious VDJ recombination scenarios were assigned using the TCRdist pipeline. A later analysis defined each TCR beta chain by its CDR3 amino acid sequence plus V-gene family, and excluded reads lacking a unique V-gene family. As a way to deal with suspected cross-contamination and a sequencing artifact, a later analysis dropped more than 500 nucleotide sequences that were highly shared and had low generation probability. In a later analysis, a clonal expansion index was calculated for each public chain from normalized within-repertoire ranks of inferred template counts. A later analysis computed generation probabilities with a VDJ recombination model fitted to out-of-frame rearrangements, and checked the results against IGoR. In a later analysis, hypergeometric tests were used to score TCR-TCR, TCR-HLA and TCR-CMV co-occurrence, with a repertoire-size bias correction applied to TCR pairs. In a later analysis, false discovery rates were estimated by permuting HLA or CMV assignments 20 times. In a later analysis, co-occurring TCRs were grouped using DBSCAN, and TCRdist sequence similarity was added for clustering within HLA-allele-positive subsets. Repertoires with fewer than 30,000 or more than 120,000 public chains were left out of co-occurrence clustering, as were five repertoires with anomalous nucleotide sharing. This is the immuneACCESS table as TCRdb keeps it, with only in-frame sequences that have V and J called. A part of the clones is gone; compared with another copy, unresolved V genes explain less than half, and the rest is unexplained. V, J and clone size are those of that table, while D and trimming were read from the DNA. The sample yields approximately 200,000 clones; 75% to 80% were counted once. The top ten clonotypes cover around 1.7% of the sample.

The data were obtained in a study of cytomegalovirus exposure and HLA in healthy donors (TCRdb year 2017). Regarding the complete study: An earlier analysis of 587 of the donors reported 250 to 300 Gb of sequence data and 117 million unique TCR beta sequences obtained from around 190 million T cells. On average, roughly 240,000 unique TCR beta nucleotide sequences were sequenced per donor among some 430 genotyped donors of the cohort, with roughly a sixth of those sequences being non-productive. Rather than using new phenotypic data, the later analysis identified candidate immune exposures from TCR beta sequences and from how often those sequences occurred across donors. Among the roughly 400 genotyped donors, approximately 76% belonged to the genetic ancestry cluster associated with self-reported Caucasian donors. Because of strong linkage in the cohort, four to six DR-DQ haplotypes were treated as single units for association and clustering. The study profiled the T cell repertoires of under 700 subjects by immunosequencing and related them to cytomegalovirus serostatus. Typing coverage differed by locus: A, B, C, DRB1 and DQB1 were typed in about 620-640 donors, DQA1 in about 560, DPA1 in approximately 610, and DPB1 in 400 to 480. Alongside the repertoire data, information on donor age, sex, ethnicity and CMV serostatus was compiled. Both class I and class II loci were covered by HLA typing, at four-digit resolution. In addition to the first cohort of roughly 700 subjects, a separate validation cohort of some 120 different subjects was used. A later genetic analysis used genome-wide SNP genotypes for about 60% of the roughly 670 donors, treating that subset as a discovery cohort. To study patterns of TCR occurrence, a later analysis re-analyzed previously published TCR beta repertoires from several hundred donors and added high-resolution HLA genotyping. High-throughput TCR immunosequencing, statistical association of individual TCRs with disease status, and machine learning were combined to predict cytomegalovirus infection status. Around 320 gigabases of sequencing data and approximately 85 million unique TCR sequences were included in an early release covering about 600 HLA-typed donors. Every repertoire in the discovery cohort had been generated on one and the same sequencing platform. To decide whether each TCR beta V gene segment behaved as functional or pseudogenic, an earlier analysis of several hundred of the donors relied on high-throughput TCR beta sequencing. The study aimed to test whether signatures of past pathogen exposure could be identified by cataloging public T cell receptors. Study-wide findings and limitations: Immune exposure information for the cohort was limited to CMV serostatus. The study gave a list of around 170 TCR beta chains associated with cytomegalovirus. A later analysis found that TCR association rates varied across HLA loci, with DRB1 alleles showing the most associated TCRs and HLA-C alleles the fewest. In a later genetic analysis, fewer N-insertions in productive TCRs were reported among donors in an Asian-associated ancestry cluster than the roughly 640-donor mean. In a later analysis, HLA-associated TCR beta chains were found to be more clonally expanded and to have lower generation probabilities than equally common non-associated chains. A later genetic analysis associated a missense DCLRE1C variant with V-gene and J-gene trimming of TCR beta chains, and an independent cohort replicated the association. Because some donors lacked HLA typing at each locus, the association tests relied only on the typed subset. According to the authors, the approach could potentially be generalized to other disease states and immunological phenotypes. When HLA alleles, especially DR and DQ, strongly co-occurred, attributing TCR associations to individual alleles was difficult. The classifier was reported to diagnose cytomegalovirus status with high specificity and sensitivity in both the original and validation cohorts. Presence/absence analyses assumed roughly uniform sequencing depth across donors, an assumption that may not hold. This cohort had only TCR beta chains sequenced, and the lack of alpha or paired-chain data limited which features could be detected. Specific HLA alleles were associated with about 17,000 TCR beta sequences at a false discovery rate of 0.05 in a later analysis. A further reported finding was that TCR beta sequences accurately predicted the HLA-A and HLA-B alleles for most subjects in the first cohort. Linkage disequilibrium might explain the correlated functional status among segregating V segments, but an unknown experimental factor could not be excluded. The earlier analysis of approximately 590 of the donors excluded over 15 rarely observed V segments, including chromosome 9 orphons, because counts were too low. A cluster of highly shared sequence variants was judged likely to represent a technical artifact of the sequencing pipeline. A later analysis found that most CMV-associated TCR beta chains appeared HLA-restricted, with HLA associations seemingly driven largely by CMV exposure. Some IMGT-functional V segments, including TRBV6-2 and TRBV6-3, could not be distinguished by the 87-base-pair reads and were therefore excluded. In vitro tests confirmed that a few of the cytomegalovirus-associated TCR beta chains recognize cytomegalovirus antigens. Several of the top co-occurrence clusters appeared to be linked to parvovirus B19, influenza, CMV and Epstein-Barr virus, according to a later analysis. Broadly in line with IMGT annotations, most TCR beta V segments showed up in productive rearrangements about 87% or about 30% of the time in an earlier analysis of 587 of the donors. Most TCR sequences were seen in very few donors, while some public TCRs were found in many individuals.

Via the germline V gene, CDR1 is SGHDN and CDR2 FVKESK. Relative to germline, V is 0 bases shorter and J is 4 bases shorter, with 8 bases between their ends. Including the terminal cysteine and phenylalanine, the CDR3 comprises 14 residues. Only the CDR3 region is kept as DNA, spanning 42 bases read in frame from base 1. The sample consisted of PBMCs. The chain was built from TRBV14 and TRBJ2-3, with TRBD1 perhaps the D gene, on 6 matching bases. This receptor was obtained from a man aged 18 to 30 in good health and CMV-seronegative. The CDR3 here reads CASSQDWGPDTQYF. The base sequence is TGTGCCAGCAGCCAAGATTGGGGGCCAGATACGCAGTATTTT. When the CDR3 is completed using the reference TRBV14 and TRBJ2-3 genes on either side, the full variable domain is EAGVTQFPSHSVIEKGQTVTLRCDPISGHDNLYWYRRVMGKEIKFLLHFVKESKQDESGMPNNRFLAERTGGTYSTLKVQPAELEDSGVYFCASSQDWGPDTQYFGPGTRLTVL.